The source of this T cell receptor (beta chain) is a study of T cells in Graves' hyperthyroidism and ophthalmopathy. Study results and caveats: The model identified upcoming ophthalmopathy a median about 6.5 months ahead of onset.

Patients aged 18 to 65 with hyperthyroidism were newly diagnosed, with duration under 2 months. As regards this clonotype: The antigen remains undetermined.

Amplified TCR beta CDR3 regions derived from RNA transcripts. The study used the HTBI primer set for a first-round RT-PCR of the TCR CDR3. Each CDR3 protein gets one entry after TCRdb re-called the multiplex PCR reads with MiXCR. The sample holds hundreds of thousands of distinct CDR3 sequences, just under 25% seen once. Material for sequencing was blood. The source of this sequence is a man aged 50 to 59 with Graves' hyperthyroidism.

CDR3 amino acids: CASSLAYSDSVYEQYF. DNA of the CDR3: TGTGCCAGCAGCTTAGCCTACAGTGACTCAGTCTACGAGCAGTACTTC. The chain combines TRBV11-2 with TRBJ2-7; D remains ambiguous. V lost 1 base and J lost 3, with 16 bases in between. The CDR3 covers 16 residues. The germline V gene encodes CDR1 SGHAT and CDR2 FQNNGV.